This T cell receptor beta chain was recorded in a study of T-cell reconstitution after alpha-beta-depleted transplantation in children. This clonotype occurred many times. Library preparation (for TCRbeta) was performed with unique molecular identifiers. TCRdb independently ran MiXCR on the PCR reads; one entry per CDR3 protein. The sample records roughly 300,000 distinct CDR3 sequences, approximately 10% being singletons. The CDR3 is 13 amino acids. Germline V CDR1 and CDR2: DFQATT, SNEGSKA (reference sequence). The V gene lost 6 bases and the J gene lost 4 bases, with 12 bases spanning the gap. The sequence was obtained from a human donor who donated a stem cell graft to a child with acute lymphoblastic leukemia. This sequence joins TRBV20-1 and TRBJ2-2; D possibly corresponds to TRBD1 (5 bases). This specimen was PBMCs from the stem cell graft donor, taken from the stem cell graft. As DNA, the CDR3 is TGCAGTGCCAGCCCCCAGGGCACCGGGGAGCTGTTTTTT. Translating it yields CSASPQGTGELFF.